The entry that follows covers one TCR beta chain sequence. cDNA came from around 0.5 to 1 ug RNA primed by random hexamers. Across 54 Vbeta and 13 Jbeta, immunoSEQ multiplex PCR amplified TCR beta CDR3. TCRdb used MiXCR to reprocess the immunoSEQ multiplex PCR reads, holding one entry per CDR3 protein. The table lists some 300,000 distinct CDR3 sequences, about 88% of them singletons. CDR1 GTSNPN and CDR2 SVGIG come from the germline V gene (reference sequence). V was pared by 3 bases and J by 4 bases, with 9 bases of the junction left unmatched. This CDR3 has 15 amino acids. This specimen belongs to a study of CD8 T cells in Susac syndrome.

This sequence was found in a human donor with multiple sclerosis. Sequenced input: CD8+ T cells from PBMCs. This chain links TRBV30 with TRBJ1-1; 9 bases line up with TRBD1. The CDR3 region has the DNA TGTGCCTGGAGAGTTCCACAGGGGGCAAGCACTGAAGCTTTCTTT. Encoded protein: CAWRVPQGASTEAFF.